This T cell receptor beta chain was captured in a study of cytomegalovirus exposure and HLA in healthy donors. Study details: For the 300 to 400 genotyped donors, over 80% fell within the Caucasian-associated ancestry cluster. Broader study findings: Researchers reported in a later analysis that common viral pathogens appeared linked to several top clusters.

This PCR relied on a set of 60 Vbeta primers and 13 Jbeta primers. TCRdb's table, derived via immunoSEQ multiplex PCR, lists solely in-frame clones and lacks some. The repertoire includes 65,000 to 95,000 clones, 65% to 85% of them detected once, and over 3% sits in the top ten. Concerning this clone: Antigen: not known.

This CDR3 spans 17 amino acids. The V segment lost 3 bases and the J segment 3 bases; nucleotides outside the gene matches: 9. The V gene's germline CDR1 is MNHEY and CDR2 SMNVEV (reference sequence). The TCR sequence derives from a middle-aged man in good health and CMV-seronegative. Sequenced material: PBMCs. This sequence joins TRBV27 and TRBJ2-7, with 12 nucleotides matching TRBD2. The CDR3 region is CASSFTPLAGGVYEQYF. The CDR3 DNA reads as TGTGCCAGCAGTTTCACCCCCCTAGCGGGGGGGGTCTACGAGCAGTACTTC.